The clone carrying this T cell receptor (beta chain) was picked up many times. The sample comes from a study of T-cell reconstitution after alpha-beta-depleted transplantation in children. Unique molecular identifiers tagged the TCRbeta library. Each CDR3 protein is one row after TCRdb ran MiXCR on the PCR reads. This table holds 200,000 to 250,000 distinct CDR3 sequences, about 11% found once. The sequence was obtained from a human donor who donated a stem cell graft to a child with acute lymphoblastic leukemia. The sequenced sample was PBMCs from the stem cell graft donor, obtained from the stem cell graft.

The CDR3 loop reads CASSQVIGREAFF. As DNA, the CDR3 is TGCGCCAGCAGCCAAGTAATAGGACGTGAAGCTTTCTTT. This chain joins TRBV4-1 and TRBJ1-1; D gene ambiguous. Trimming took off 1 base at V and 7 bases at J, with 10 bases between the two ends. This CDR3 has 13 residues. Germline V CDR1 and CDR2: MGHRA, YSYEKL.